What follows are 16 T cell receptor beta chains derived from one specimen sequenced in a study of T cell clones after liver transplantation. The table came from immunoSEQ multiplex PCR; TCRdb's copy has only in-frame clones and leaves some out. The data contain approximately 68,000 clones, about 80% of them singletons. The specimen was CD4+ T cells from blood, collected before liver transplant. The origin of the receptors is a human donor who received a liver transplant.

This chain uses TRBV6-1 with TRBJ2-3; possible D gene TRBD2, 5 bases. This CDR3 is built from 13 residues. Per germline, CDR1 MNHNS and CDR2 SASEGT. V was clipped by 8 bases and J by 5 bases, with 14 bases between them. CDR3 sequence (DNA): TGTGCCAGCCGGGGTAGTTCCTTAGATACGCAGTATTTT. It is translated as CASRGSSLDTQYF.

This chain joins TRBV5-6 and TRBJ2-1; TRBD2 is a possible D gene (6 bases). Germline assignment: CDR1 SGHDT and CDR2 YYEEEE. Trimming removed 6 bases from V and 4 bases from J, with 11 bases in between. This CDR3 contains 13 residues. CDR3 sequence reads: CASTPGLYNEQFF. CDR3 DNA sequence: TGTGCCAGCACCCCGGGACTTTACAATGAGCAGTTCTTC.

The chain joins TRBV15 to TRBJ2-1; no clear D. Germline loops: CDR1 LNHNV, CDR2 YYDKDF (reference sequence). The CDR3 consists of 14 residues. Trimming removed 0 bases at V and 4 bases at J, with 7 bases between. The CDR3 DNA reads TGTGCCACCAGCAGAGATCAAATGTACAATGAGCAGTTCTTC. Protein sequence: CATSRDQMYNEQFF.

CDR3: CASSLQGPDTQYF. In nucleotides, the CDR3 is TGTGCCAGCAGCTTACAGGGTCCAGATACGCAGTATTTT. The V and J genes are TRBV7-3 and TRBJ2-3; perhaps TRBD1 as D (5 bases). The CDR3 consists of 13 residues. Germline V gives CDR1 SGHTA, CDR2 FQGTGA. V was shortened by 2 bases and J by 4 bases, with 7 bases between the two germline ends. The full variable domain, its missing parts supplied by reference TRBV7-3 and TRBJ2-3, is GAGVSQTPSNKVTEKGKYVELRCDPISGHTALYWYRQSLGQGPEFLIYFQGTGAADDSGLPNDRFFAVRPEGSVSTLKIQRTERGDSAVYLCASSLQGPDTQYFGPGTRLTVL.

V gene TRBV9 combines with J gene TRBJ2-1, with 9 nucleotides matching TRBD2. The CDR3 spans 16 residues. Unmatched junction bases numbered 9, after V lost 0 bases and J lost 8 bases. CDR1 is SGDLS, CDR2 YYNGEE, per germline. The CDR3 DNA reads TGTGCCAGCAGCGTAGAGGTAATAGCGGGAGTAGATGAGCAGTTCTTC. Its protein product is CASSVEVIAGVDEQFF.

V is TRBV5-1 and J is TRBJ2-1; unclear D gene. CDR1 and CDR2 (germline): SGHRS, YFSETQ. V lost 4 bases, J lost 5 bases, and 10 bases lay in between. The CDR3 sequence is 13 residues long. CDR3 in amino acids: CASSLRADNEQFF. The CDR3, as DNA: TGCGCCAGCAGCCTCCGGGCCGACAATGAGCAGTTCTTC.

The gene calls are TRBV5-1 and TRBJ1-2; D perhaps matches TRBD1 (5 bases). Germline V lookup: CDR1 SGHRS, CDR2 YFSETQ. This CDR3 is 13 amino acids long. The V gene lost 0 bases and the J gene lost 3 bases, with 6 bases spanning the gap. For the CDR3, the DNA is TGCGCCAGCAGCTTGGCAGGGTACTATGGCTACACCTTC. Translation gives CASSLAGYYGYTF.

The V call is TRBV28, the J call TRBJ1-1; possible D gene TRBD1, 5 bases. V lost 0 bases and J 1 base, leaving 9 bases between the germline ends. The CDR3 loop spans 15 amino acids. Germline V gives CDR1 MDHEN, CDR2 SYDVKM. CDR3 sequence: CASSLWAGKNTEAFF. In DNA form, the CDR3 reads TGTGCCAGCAGTTTATGGGCAGGGAAGAACACTGAAGCTTTCTTT.

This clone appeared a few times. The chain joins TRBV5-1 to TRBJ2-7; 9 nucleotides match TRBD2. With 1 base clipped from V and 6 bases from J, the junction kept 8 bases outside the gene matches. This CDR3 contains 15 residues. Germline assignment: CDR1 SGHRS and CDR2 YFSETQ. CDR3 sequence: CASSLRAGGLGEQYF. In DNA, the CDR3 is TGCGCCAGCAGCTTGCGAGCGGGAGGATTAGGCGAGCAGTACTTC.

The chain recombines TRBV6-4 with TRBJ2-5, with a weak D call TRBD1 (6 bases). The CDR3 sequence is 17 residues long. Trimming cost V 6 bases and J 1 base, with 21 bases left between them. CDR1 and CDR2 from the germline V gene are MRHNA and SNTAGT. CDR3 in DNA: TGTGCCAGCAGCCCTCTAGTGGGGGCGGTGGTCCAAGAGACCCAGTACTTC. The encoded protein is CASSPLVGAVVQETQYF.

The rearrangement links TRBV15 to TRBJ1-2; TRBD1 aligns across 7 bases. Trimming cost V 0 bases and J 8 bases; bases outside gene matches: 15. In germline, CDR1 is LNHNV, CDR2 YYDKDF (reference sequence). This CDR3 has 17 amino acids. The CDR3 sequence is CATSRDQGQRVYGGYTF. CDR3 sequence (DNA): TGTGCCACCAGCAGAGACCAGGGACAGAGGGTTTACGGGGGCTACACCTTC.

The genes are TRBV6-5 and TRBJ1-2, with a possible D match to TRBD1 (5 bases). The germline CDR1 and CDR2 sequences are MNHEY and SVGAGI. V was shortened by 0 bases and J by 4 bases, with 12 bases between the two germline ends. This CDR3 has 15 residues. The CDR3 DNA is TGTGCCAGCAGTTACTCGAAATGGGACGGCTATGGCTACACCTTC. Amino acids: CASSYSKWDGYGYTF.

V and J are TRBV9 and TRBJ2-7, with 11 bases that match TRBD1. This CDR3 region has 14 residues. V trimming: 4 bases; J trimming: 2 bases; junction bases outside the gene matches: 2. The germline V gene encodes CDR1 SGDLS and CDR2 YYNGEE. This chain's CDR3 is CASSKGQGAYEQYF. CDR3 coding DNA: TGTGCCAGCAGCAAGGGACAGGGGGCCTACGAGCAGTACTTC.

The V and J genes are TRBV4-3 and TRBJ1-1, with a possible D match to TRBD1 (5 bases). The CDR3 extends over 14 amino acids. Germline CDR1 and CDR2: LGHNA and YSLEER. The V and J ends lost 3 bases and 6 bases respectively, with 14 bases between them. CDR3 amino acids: CASSHRGGSAEAFF. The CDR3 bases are TGCGCCAGCAGCCATCGGGGGGGGTCGGCTGAAGCTTTCTTT.

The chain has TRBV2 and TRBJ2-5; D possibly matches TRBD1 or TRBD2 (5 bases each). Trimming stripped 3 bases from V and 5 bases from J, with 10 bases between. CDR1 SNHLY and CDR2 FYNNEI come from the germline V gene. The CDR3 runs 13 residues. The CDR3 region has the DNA TGTGCCAGCAGTGAGGGGGTTGGGGAGACCCAGTACTTC. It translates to CASSEGVGETQYF.

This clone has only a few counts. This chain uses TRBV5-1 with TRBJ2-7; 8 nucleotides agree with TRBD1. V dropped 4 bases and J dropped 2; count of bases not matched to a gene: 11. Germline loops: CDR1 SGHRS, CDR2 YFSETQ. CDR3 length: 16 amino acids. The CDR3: CASSPRGGQGAYEQYF. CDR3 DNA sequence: TGCGCCAGCAGCCCCAGGGGAGGACAGGGTGCCTACGAGCAGTACTTC.